This TCR beta chain was profiled in a study of cytomegalovirus exposure and HLA in healthy donors. Researchers ran the PCR with 60 Vbeta and 13 Jbeta primers. TCRdb's copy holds only in-frame clones and misses some; the assay was immunoSEQ multiplex PCR. Listed are 91,000 or so clones; 3.4% falls within the top ten. The CDR3 has 16 residues. Germline CDR1 reads LNHNV; CDR2 reads YYDKDF (reference sequence). Unmatched junction bases numbered 9, after V lost 4 bases and J lost 8 bases. Input material: PBMCs. The sequence was collected from a young woman in good health and CMV-seronegative. V is TRBV15 and J is TRBJ1-6; 9 bases fit TRBD1. The CDR3: CATSTATGTGYSPLHF. CDR3 DNA sequence: TGTGCCACCAGCACTGCAACCGGGACAGGGTATTCACCCCTCCACTTT. Full variable domain (missing parts from reference TRBV15 and TRBJ1-6): DAMVIQNPRYQVTQFGKPVTLSCSQTLNHNVMYWYQQKSSQAPKLLFHYYDKDFNNEADTPDNFQSRRPNTSFCFLDIRSPGLGDTAMYLCATSTATGTGYSPLHFGNGTRLTVT.